A single sample is the source of the 4 T cell receptor beta chains below, sequenced in a study of regulatory T cells in long-lasting Graves disease. To make TCR beta libraries, researchers used iRepertoire HTBI primers and Arm-PCR of CDR3 regions. TCRdb fed the multiplex PCR reads into MiXCR, producing one record per CDR3 protein. The sample gives a few hundred thousand distinct CDR3 sequences, around 24% of which show up once; around 26% is in the top ten. The time point: persistent/refractory GD, antithyroid drugs over 5 years with positive TRAb. Extracted RNA from PBMCs served as the source of the TCR library. This material consisted of peripheral blood mononuclear cells (PBMCs), taken when the disease was refractory, from a patient treated with antithyroid drugs. These receptors all come from a female donor with Graves disease.

There are a few counts of this clonotype. The rearrangement uses TRBV6-2 or TRBV6-3 and TRBJ2-7; 10 bases fit TRBD1. The germline CDR1 and CDR2 sequences are MNHEY and SVGEGT. The CDR3 extends over 17 amino acids. J lost 5 bases, V lost 0 bases, and 10 bases had no gene match. The CDR3: CASSYSIPGTGVNEQYF. The CDR3 coding sequence is TGTGCCAGCAGTTACTCGATACCCGGGACAGGGGTCAACGAGCAGTACTTC.

Ten or more counts support this clonotype. The V call is TRBV7-2, the J call TRBJ2-7; no firm D call. The CDR3 is 13 residues long. Trimming took 5 bases from V and 0 from J, leaving 8 bases between them. Germline loops: CDR1 SGHTA, CDR2 FQGNSA. The chain's CDR3 is CASSRTLSYEQYF. DNA of the CDR3: TGTGCCAGCAGCCGTACCCTCTCCTACGAGCAGTACTTC.

On this clonotype itself: Given the absence of the conserved phenylalanine or tryptophan at the CDR3 end, a read error is likely. The genes are TRBV5-4 and TRBJ2-5; D gene ambiguous. This CDR3 has 13 residues. Germline CDR1 SGHNT, CDR2 YYREEE (reference sequence). Trimming took off 1 base at V and 3 bases at J, with 7 bases between the two ends. For the CDR3, the DNA is TGTGCCAGCAGCTTGAATAGGAAAGAGACCCAGTACCTC. Translation gives CASSLNRKETQYL.

The chain recombines TRBV30 with TRBJ1-1; D not certain. CDR1 and CDR2 from the germline V gene are GTSNPN and SVGIG (reference sequence). The length of the CDR3 is 13 residues. V gave up 2 bases and J gave up 0 bases, with 7 bases separating them. CDR3 nucleotide sequence: TGTGCCTGGAGTCCAACCTTGAACACTGAAGCTTTCTTT. Its protein is CAWSPTLNTEAFF.